This TCR beta chain was captured by sequencing in a study of blood T cell repertoires in COVID-19. The germline V and J ends were trimmed by 9 bases and 9 bases, with 17 bases remaining between them. The CDR3 runs 12 residues. Germline-derived CDR1 and CDR2 are MNHNY and SVGAGI (reference sequence). The protocol was immunoSEQ multiplex PCR, while the TCRdb copy is restricted to in-frame clones and leaves out a portion. The profile shows around 250,000 clones, about 91% of them singletons. The sequenced sample was PBMCs or T cells enriched from blood (not recorded which). The chain is built from TRBV6-6 and TRBJ1-1, with D maybe TRBD1 (6 bases). This TCR came from a woman aged 40 to 55 with acute COVID-19. The CDR3 loop is CASYFTGQKAFF. In DNA, the CDR3 is TGTGCCAGTTATTTCACCGGACAGAAAGCTTTCTTT.